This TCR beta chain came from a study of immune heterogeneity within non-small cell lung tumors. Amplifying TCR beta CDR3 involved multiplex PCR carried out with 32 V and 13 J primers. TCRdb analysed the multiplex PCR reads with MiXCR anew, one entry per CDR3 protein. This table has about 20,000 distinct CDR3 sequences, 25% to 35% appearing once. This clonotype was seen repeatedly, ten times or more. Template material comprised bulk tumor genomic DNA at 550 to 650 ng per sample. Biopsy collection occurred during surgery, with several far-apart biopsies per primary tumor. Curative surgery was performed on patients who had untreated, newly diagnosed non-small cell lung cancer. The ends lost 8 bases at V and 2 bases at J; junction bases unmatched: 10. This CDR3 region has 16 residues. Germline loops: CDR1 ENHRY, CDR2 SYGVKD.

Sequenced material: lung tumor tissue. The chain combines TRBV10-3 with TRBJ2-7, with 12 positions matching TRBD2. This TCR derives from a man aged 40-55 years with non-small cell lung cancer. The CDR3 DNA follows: TGTGCCATCTCCTTGAGGACTAGCGGGGCTGCCTACGAGCAGTACTTC. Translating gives CAISLRTSGAAYEQYF.